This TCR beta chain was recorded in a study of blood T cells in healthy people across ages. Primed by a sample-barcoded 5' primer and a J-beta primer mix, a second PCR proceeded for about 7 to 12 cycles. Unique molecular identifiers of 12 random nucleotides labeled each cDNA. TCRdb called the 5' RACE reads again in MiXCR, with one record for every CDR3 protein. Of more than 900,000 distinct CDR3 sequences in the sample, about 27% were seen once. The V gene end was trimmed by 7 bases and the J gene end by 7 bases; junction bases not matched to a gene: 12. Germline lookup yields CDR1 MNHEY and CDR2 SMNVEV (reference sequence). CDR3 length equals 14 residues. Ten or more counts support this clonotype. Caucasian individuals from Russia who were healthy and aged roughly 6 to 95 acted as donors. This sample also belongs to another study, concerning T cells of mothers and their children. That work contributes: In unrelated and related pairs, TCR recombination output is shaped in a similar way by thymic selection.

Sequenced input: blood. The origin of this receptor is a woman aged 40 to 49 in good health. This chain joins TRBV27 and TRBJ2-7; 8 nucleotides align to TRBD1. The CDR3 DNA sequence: TGTGCCAGCAACCCGGGACAGGCGTTCGGGGAGCAGTACTTC. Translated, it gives CASNPGQAFGEQYF.